This T cell receptor beta chain was identified during a study of blood T cell repertoires in COVID-19. The CDR3 loop spans 14 amino acids. The V gene's germline CDR1 is MNHEY and CDR2 SVGAGI. Trimming took 5 bases from V and 6 from J; bases not matched to a gene: 9. Measured with immunoSEQ multiplex PCR; TCRdb has only the in-frame clones, and not every one. Among approximately 75,000 clones listed, roughly 87% were seen once. The sequence was collected from a man aged 45 to 65 with acute or convalescent COVID-19. The chain links TRBV6-5 to TRBJ2-7; 8 nucleotides match TRBD1. Sequencing used peripheral blood. The CDR3 DNA sequence: TGTGCCAGCAGTAAGACAGGGGAAGGATCCGAGCAGTACTTC. This encodes CASSKTGEGSEQYF.